This is a list of T cell receptor beta chains from one sample in a study of Ad26.COV2.S vaccination and SARS-CoV-2 variants. Clones were sequenced by immunoSEQ multiplex PCR, and TCRdb holds only the in-frame ones, with some missing. The table includes hundreds of thousands of clones, around 86% detected once. Sample: peripheral blood, taken in a trial of Ad26.COV2.S vaccine versus placebo. Receptor source: a person aged 18-65 years who received the Ad26.COV2.S COVID-19 vaccine or a placebo. CDR3s include the opening cysteine and the closing phenylalanine or tryptophan. The D gene is left open where the match is weak. The listing skips clone size in some rows; elsewhere it reads once, few, many or a size class.

d_gene: .; j_gene: TRBJ1-3; v_gene: TRBV12-5; abundance: .; CDR3aa: CASGLVSLGNTIYF; CDR3nt: TGTGCTAGTGGTTTGGTTTCACTTGGAAACACCATATATTTT
d_gene: .; j_gene: TRBJ1-2; v_gene: TRBV5-6; abundance: .; CDR3aa: CASSLGQGAYGYTF; CDR3nt: TGTGCCAGCAGCTTGGGGCAGGGTGCCTATGGCTACACCTTC
d_gene: TRBD1; j_gene: TRBJ2-7; v_gene: TRBV6-5; abundance: .; CDR3aa: CASSYSWDRPSEQYF; CDR3nt: TGTGCCAGCAGTTACTCATGGGACAGACCCAGCGAGCAGTACTTC
d_gene: .; j_gene: TRBJ2-2; v_gene: TRBV14; abundance: .; CDR3aa: CASSQSRGMAGELFF; CDR3nt: TGTGCCAGCAGCCAATCAAGGGGGATGGCCGGGGAGCTGTTTTTT
d_gene: .; j_gene: TRBJ1-1; v_gene: TRBV13; abundance: .; CDR3aa: CASSRTLGNTEAFF; CDR3nt: TGTGCCAGCAGCCGGACCCTAGGGAACACTGAAGCTTTCTTT
d_gene: .; j_gene: TRBJ2-3; v_gene: TRBV29-1; abundance: .; CDR3aa: CSARRGTADTQYF; CDR3nt: TGCAGCGCTAGGAGGGGAACCGCAGATACGCAGTATTTT
d_gene: TRBD2; j_gene: TRBJ2-5; v_gene: TRBV4-1; abundance: .; CDR3aa: CASSQISGGLQETQYF; CDR3nt: TGCGCCAGCAGCCAAATTAGCGGGGGCCTCCAAGAGACCCAGTACTTC
d_gene: TRBD2; j_gene: TRBJ2-4; v_gene: TRBV3-1/TRBV3-2; abundance: .; CDR3aa: CASSPLAGGVLAKNIQYF; CDR3nt: TGTGCCAGCAGCCCCCTAGCGGGGGGAGTCCTAGCCAAAAACATTCAGTACTTC
d_gene: .; j_gene: TRBJ2-3; v_gene: TRBV5-1; abundance: .; CDR3aa: CASSPDEGRSDTQYF; CDR3nt: TGCGCCAGCAGCCCAGACGAGGGGAGGTCAGATACGCAGTATTTT
d_gene: .; j_gene: TRBJ2-7; v_gene: TRBV18; abundance: .; CDR3aa: CASSSGGGEQYF; CDR3nt: TGTGCCAGCTCATCAGGTGGAGGCGAGCAGTACTTC
d_gene: TRBD2; j_gene: TRBJ2-2; v_gene: TRBV9; abundance: .; CDR3aa: CASSAGLITGELFF; CDR3nt: TGTGCCAGCAGCGCGGGACTAATCACCGGGGAGCTGTTTTTT
d_gene: .; j_gene: TRBJ2-5; v_gene: TRBV25-1; abundance: .; CDR3aa: CASGGTVETQYF; CDR3nt: TGTGCCAGCGGGGGGACCGTGGAGACCCAGTACTTC
d_gene: TRBD1; j_gene: TRBJ2-7; v_gene: TRBV4-2; abundance: .; CDR3aa: CASSQGDRASQGVTYEQYF; CDR3nt: TGTGCCAGCAGCCAGGGGGACAGGGCCAGCCAAGGGGTAACCTACGAGCAGTACTTC
d_gene: TRBD2; j_gene: TRBJ2-1; v_gene: TRBV6-1; abundance: .; CDR3aa: CASSEETSGWLYNEQFF; CDR3nt: TGTGCCAGCAGTGAGGAGACTAGCGGGTGGCTCTACAATGAGCAGTTCTTC
d_gene: TRBD1; j_gene: TRBJ1-6; v_gene: TRBV19; abundance: .; CDR3aa: CASSRGQGEGPNNSPLHF; CDR3nt: TGTGCCAGTAGTAGGGGACAGGGAGAGGGCCCGAATAATTCACCCCTCCACTTT
d_gene: TRBD2; j_gene: TRBJ2-3; v_gene: TRBV4-1; abundance: .; CDR3aa: CASSVGLAGVDTQYF; CDR3nt: TGCGCCAGCAGCGTTGGACTAGCGGGGGTGGATACGCAGTATTTT
d_gene: .; j_gene: TRBJ1-2; v_gene: TRBV6-2/TRBV6-3; abundance: .; CDR3aa: CASSYGYKQAGYTF; CDR3nt: TGTGCCAGCAGTTACGGGTACAAGCAGGCTGGCTACACCTTC
d_gene: .; j_gene: TRBJ1-6; v_gene: TRBV9; abundance: .; CDR3aa: CASSASQGRGNSPLHF; CDR3nt: TGTGCCAGCAGCGCTTCACAGGGACGAGGTAATTCACCCCTCCACTTT
d_gene: TRBD2; j_gene: TRBJ2-1; v_gene: TRBV7-2; abundance: .; CDR3aa: CASSSGLADHNEQFF; CDR3nt: TGTGCCAGCAGCTCGGGACTAGCGGATCACAATGAGCAGTTCTTC
d_gene: .; j_gene: TRBJ2-1; v_gene: TRBV27; abundance: .; CDR3aa: CASRPPNPRGFSEQFF; CDR3nt: TGTGCCAGCAGACCTCCAAATCCTCGGGGGTTCAGCGAGCAGTTCTTC
d_gene: .; j_gene: TRBJ1-1; v_gene: TRBV9; abundance: once; CDR3aa: CASSARISDLNTEAFF; CDR3nt: TGTGCCAGCAGCGCTCGGATCAGTGATCTGAACACTGAAGCTTTCTTT
d_gene: .; j_gene: TRBJ1-1; v_gene: TRBV29-1; abundance: .; CDR3aa: CSVERWGNPPEAFF; CDR3nt: TGCAGCGTTGAAAGATGGGGAAACCCCCCTGAAGCTTTCTTT
d_gene: .; j_gene: TRBJ1-2; v_gene: TRBV13; abundance: .; CDR3aa: CASSLERDYGYTF; CDR3nt: TGTGCCAGCAGCTTAGAACGTGATTATGGCTACACCTTC
d_gene: TRBD1; j_gene: TRBJ2-5; v_gene: TRBV14; abundance: .; CDR3aa: CASSRGQGRETQYF; CDR3nt: TGTGCCAGCAGCCGGGGACAGGGAAGGGAGACCCAGTACTTC
d_gene: .; j_gene: TRBJ2-3; v_gene: TRBV9; abundance: .; CDR3aa: CASGEDTQYF; CDR3nt: TGTGCCAGCGGGGAGGATACGCAGTATTTT
d_gene: .; j_gene: TRBJ2-5; v_gene: TRBV7-8; abundance: once; CDR3aa: CASSLASSRGTQYF; CDR3nt: TGTGCCAGCAGCTTAGCCTCCAGCCGCGGGACCCAGTACTTC